This note documents a single T cell receptor (beta chain) sequence. Its antigen is as yet unknown. CDR1 and CDR2 from the germline V gene are MDHEN and SYDVKM. This CDR3 is built from 13 residues. V was clipped by 3 bases and J by 7 bases, with 12 bases between them. The data are from a study of T cell responses to AZD1222 COVID-19 vaccine. Measured with immunoSEQ multiplex PCR; TCRdb has only the in-frame clones, and not every one. The table lists approximately 200,000 clones, 75% to 90% of them singletons. The study's findings and limits: Donor demographics were predominantly white British with a female majority; clonal diversity may be underestimated. Only a handful of AZD1222 recipients, several in all, had baseline seropositivity. The study found Spike-specific TCR breadth and depth rose after two AZD1222 doses. Distributed over spike, vaccine-associated CD4 TCRs predominated at 160-218 and 743-854.

This TCR was recovered from an adult in good health. V usage is TRBV28 and J usage is TRBJ1-2; maybe TRBD1 (5 bases). The material was peripheral blood, obtained on day 0 of MenACWY control vaccination. The CDR3 region has the DNA TGTGCCAGCAGTTTTGAGGGGCGCGGTGGCTACACCTTC. Protein sequence: CASSFEGRGGYTF.